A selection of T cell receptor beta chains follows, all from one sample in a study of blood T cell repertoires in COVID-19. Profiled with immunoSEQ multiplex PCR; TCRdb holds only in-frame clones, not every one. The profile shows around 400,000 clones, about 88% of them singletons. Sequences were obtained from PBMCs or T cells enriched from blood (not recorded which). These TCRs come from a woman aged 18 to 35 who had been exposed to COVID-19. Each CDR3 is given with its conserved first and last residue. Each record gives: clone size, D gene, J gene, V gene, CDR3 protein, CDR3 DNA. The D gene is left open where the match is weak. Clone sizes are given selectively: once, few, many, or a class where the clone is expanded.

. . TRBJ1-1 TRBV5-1 CASSPARGDTEAFF TGCGCCAGCAGCCCGGCCAGGGGAGATACTGAAGCTTTCTTT
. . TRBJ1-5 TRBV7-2 CASTLGQYNQPQHF TGTGCCAGCACCCTTGGACAGTACAATCAGCCCCAGCATTTT
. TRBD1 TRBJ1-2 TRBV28 CASRVPLGEGARSNYGYTF TGTGCCAGCAGAGTTCCTTTGGGTGAGGGGGCCCGATCTAACTATGGCTACACCTTC
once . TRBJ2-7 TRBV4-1 CASSHAVRGIREQYF TGCGCCAGCTCCCACGCGGTCAGGGGTATAAGGGAGCAGTACTTC
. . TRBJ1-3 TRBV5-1 CASSSYPGNTIYF TGCGCCAGCAGCTCTTATCCTGGAAACACCATATATTTT
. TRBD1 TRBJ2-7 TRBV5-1 CASSLNSIDRGQTYEQYF TGCGCCAGCAGCTTAAACTCCATCGACAGGGGACAAACCTACGAGCAGTACTTC
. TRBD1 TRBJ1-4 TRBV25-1 CASSDGQGNEKLFF TGTGCCAGCAGTGACGGACAGGGGAATGAAAAACTGTTTTTT
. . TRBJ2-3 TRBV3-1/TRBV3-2 CASSQRGGTDTQYF TGTGCCAGCAGCCAGCGGGGCGGAACAGATACGCAGTATTTT
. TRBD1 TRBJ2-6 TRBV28 CASSKQGAGANVLTF TGTGCCAGCAGCAAACAGGGGGCTGGGGCCAACGTCCTGACTTTC
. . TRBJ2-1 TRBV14 CASEPNAGQSSYNEQFF TGTGCCAGTGAGCCCAATGCGGGACAGAGCTCCTACAATGAGCAGTTCTTC
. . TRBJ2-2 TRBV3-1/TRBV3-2 CASSQDGRGELNTGELFF TGTGCCAGCAGCCAAGATGGTCGCGGCGAGCTGAACACCGGGGAGCTGTTTTTT
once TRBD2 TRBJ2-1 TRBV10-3 CAISESASGEQFF TGTGCCATCAGTGAGTCCGCTAGCGGTGAGCAGTTCTTC
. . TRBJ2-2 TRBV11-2 CASSLFSGSNTGELFF TGTGCCAGCAGTTTATTTTCAGGGTCGAACACCGGGGAGCTGTTTTTT
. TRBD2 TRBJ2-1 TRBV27 CASSLRSIGLAAYNEQFF TGTGCCAGCAGTTTAAGGTCCATTGGGCTAGCGGCCTACAATGAGCAGTTCTTC
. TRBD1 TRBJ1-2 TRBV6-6 CASSYEGTGGGYTF TGTGCCAGCAGTTACGAAGGGACAGGAGGTGGCTACACCTTC
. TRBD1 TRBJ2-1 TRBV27 CASRPSGGISYNEQFF TGTGCCAGCCGACCATCAGGGGGAATCTCCTACAATGAGCAGTTCTTC
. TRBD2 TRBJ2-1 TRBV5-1 CASEWTSGTYNEQFF TGCGCCAGTGAATGGACTAGCGGCACCTACAATGAGCAGTTCTTC
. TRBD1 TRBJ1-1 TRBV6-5 CASRQGGMNTEAFF TGTGCCAGCAGACAGGGGGGCATGAACACTGAAGCTTTCTTT
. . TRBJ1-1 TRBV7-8 CASSLPEAFEAFF TGTGCCAGCAGCCTGCCGGAGGCCTTTGAAGCTTTCTTT
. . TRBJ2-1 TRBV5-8 CASSDFRSYNEQFF TGTGCCAGCTCGGACTTCCGCTCCTACAATGAGCAGTTCTTC
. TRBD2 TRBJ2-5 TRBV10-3 CAISESNSGWETQYF TGTGCCATCAGTGAGTCGAATAGCGGGTGGGAGACCCAGTACTTC
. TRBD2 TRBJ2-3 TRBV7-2 CASSLDSGIRTDTQYF TGTGCCAGCAGCTTGGATAGCGGGATACGCACAGATACGCAGTATTTT
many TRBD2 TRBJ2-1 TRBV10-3 CAISESGGAGVRNEQFF TGTGCCATCAGTGAGTCGGGAGGGGCGGGGGTCAGGAATGAGCAGTTCTTC
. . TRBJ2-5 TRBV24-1 CATSDPDNQETQYF TGTGCCACCAGTGATCCGGACAACCAAGAGACCCAGTACTTC
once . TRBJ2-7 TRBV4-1 CASNKGPSYEQYF TGCGCCAGCAACAAGGGGCCCTCCTACGAGCAGTACTTC
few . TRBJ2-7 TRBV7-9 CASSRDSEPADF TGTGCCAGCAGCCGTGACAGCGAACCAGCCGACTTC
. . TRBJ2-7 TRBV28 CASRLGLSGGQYEQYF TGTGCCAGCAGGCTGGGACTGTCCGGCGGGCAATACGAGCAGTACTTC
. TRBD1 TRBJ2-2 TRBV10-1 CASSEEDGTGITGELFF TGCGCCAGCAGTGAGGAAGACGGGACAGGGATTACCGGGGAGCTGTTTTTT